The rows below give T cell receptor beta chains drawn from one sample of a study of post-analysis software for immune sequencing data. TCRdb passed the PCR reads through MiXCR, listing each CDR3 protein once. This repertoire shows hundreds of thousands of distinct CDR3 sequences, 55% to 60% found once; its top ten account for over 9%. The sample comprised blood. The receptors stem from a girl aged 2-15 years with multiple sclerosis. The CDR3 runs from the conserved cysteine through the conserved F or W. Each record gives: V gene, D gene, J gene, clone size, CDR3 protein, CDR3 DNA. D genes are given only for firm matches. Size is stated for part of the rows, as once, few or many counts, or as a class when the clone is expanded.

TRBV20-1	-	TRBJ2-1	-	CSASRGLVEQFF	TGCAGTGCTAGTAGAGGTCTGGTTGAGCAGTTCTTC
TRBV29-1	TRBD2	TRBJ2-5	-	CSVERLAGGLETQYF	TGCAGCGTTGAACGGCTAGCGGGGGGATTAGAGACCCAGTACTTC
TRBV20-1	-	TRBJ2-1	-	CSARKQSSYNEQFF	TGCAGTGCTCGTAAACAAAGCTCCTACAATGAGCAGTTCTTC
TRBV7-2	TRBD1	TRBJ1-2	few	CASSIGQGVDYGYTF	TGTGCCAGCAGCATAGGACAGGGGGTGGACTATGGCTACACCTTC
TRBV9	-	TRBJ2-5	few	CASSPNLLQETQYF	TGTGCCAGCAGCCCCAACCTCCTCCAAGAGACCCAGTACTTC
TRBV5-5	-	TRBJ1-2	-	CASSFDRSGYTF	TGTGCCAGCAGCTTCGACAGGAGCGGCTACACCTTC
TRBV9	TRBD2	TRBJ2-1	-	CASSVGPSGRAGGAEQFF	TGTGCCAGCAGCGTAGGGCCTAGCGGGAGGGCCGGAGGGGCTGAGCAGTTCTTC
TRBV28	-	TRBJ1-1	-	CASSFRDYRPNTEAFF	TGTGCCAGCAGTTTTCGGGATTACCGCCCCAACACTGAAGCTTTCTTT
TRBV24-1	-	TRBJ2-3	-	CATSDPAAISTDTQYF	TGTGCCACCAGTGACCCGGCCGCGATTAGCACAGATACGCAGTATTTT
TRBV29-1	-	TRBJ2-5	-	CSVGGAAYQETQYF	TGCAGCGTTGGGGGGGCTGCCTACCAAGAGACCCAGTACTTC
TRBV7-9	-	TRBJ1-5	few	CASSLGEWDQPQHF	TGTGCCAGCAGCTTAGGAGAGTGGGATCAGCCCCAGCATTTT
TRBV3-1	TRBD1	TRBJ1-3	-	CASSDPGQGAGNTIYF	TGTGCCAGCAGTGACCCGGGACAGGGGGCTGGAAACACCATATATTTT
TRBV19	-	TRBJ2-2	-	CATDDLNTGELFF	TGTGCCACCGATGACCTGAACACCGGGGAGCTGTTTTTT
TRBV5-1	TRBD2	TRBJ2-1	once	CASRLNGGAPGEQFF	TGCGCCAGCAGGCTTAACGGGGGGGCTCCGGGTGAGCAGTTCTTC
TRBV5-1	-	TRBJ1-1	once	CASNGGGKDTEAFF	TGCGCCAGCAATGGGGGGGGCAAGGACACTGAAGCTTTCTTT
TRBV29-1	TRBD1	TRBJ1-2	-	CSVDGGGTGGARDYGYTF	TGCAGCGTTGATGGAGGGGGAACAGGGGGCGCACGGGACTATGGCTACACCTTC
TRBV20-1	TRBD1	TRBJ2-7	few	CSASGPGTGSVLEQYF	TGCAGTGCTAGTGGGCCGGGGACAGGGAGTGTATTGGAGCAGTACTTC
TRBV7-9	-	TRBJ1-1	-	CASSFSANTEAFF	TGTGCCAGCAGCTTCAGCGCGAACACTGAAGCTTTCTTT
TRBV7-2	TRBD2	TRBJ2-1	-	CASTRTSGGPTYNEQFF	TGTGCCAGCACCCGGACTAGCGGGGGCCCCACCTACAATGAGCAGTTCTTC
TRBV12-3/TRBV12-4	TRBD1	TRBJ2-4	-	CASSRRAGTGQNIQYF	TGTGCCAGCTCGCGGAGAGCCGGGACAGGGCAGAACATTCAGTACTTC
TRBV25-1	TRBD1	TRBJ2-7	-	CASSELWTGAYEQYF	TGTGCCAGCAGTGAACTCTGGACAGGGGCCTACGAGCAGTACTTC
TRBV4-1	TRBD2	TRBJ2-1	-	CASSPREGLAGARLGGEQFF	TGCGCCAGCAGCCCCCGCGAGGGACTAGCGGGAGCCCGGCTTGGCGGTGAGCAGTTCTTC
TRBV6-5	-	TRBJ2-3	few	CASSQGGLAGDTQYF	TGTGCCAGCAGTCAGGGGGGGCTAGCGGGAGATACGCAGTATTTT
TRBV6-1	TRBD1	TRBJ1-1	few	CASRAGQMNTEAFF	TGTGCCAGCAGAGCGGGACAGATGAACACTGAAGCTTTCTTT
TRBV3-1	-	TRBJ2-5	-	CASSQGVRGETQYF	TGTGCCAGCAGCCAGGGTGTCCGGGGAGAGACCCAGTACTTC
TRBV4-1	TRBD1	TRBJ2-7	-	CASSLLLDRGHYEQYF	TGCGCCAGCAGCCTTCTTCTGGACAGGGGTCACTACGAGCAGTACTTC
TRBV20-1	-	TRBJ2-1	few	CSARALPNSYNEQFF	TGCAGTGCTAGAGCACTACCTAACTCCTACAATGAGCAGTTCTTC
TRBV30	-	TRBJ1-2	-	CAWSAPGVLDGYTF	TGTGCCTGGAGTGCCCCAGGGGTTCTTGATGGCTACACCTTC
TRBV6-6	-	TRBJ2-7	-	CASSKVPPEASYEQYF	TGTGCCAGCAGTAAGGTCCCTCCGGAGGCCTCCTACGAGCAGTACTTC
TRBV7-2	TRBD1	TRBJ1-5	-	CASSLIGAGGQPQHF	TGTGCCAGCAGCTTAATAGGGGCAGGGGGACAGCCCCAGCATTTT
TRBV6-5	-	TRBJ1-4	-	CASGGLATNEKLFF	TGTGCCAGCGGGGGCCTTGCAACTAATGAAAAACTGTTTTTT
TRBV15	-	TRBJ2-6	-	CATSRGRFTGANVLTF	TGTGCCACCAGCAGAGGTCGGTTTACTGGGGCCAACGTCCTGACTTTC
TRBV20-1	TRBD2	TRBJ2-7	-	CSAPTRTSGNGDEQYF	TGCAGTGCCCCCACGCGCACTAGCGGGAATGGTGACGAGCAGTACTTC
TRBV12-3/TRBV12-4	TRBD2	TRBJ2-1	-	CASSLREYNEQFF	TGTGCCAGCAGTTTGCGGGAGTATAATGAGCAGTTCTTC
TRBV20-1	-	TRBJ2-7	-	CSARGTTLEQYF	TGCAGTGCTAGAGGAACTACCCTCGAGCAGTACTTC
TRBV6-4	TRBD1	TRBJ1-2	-	CASSPSGTGRNGYTF	TGTGCCAGCAGTCCCTCCGGGACAGGGAGGAATGGCTACACCTTC
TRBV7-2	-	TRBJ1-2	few	CASSRRSLGYGYTF	TGTGCCAGCAGCCGTCGGTCCCTGGGGTATGGCTACACCTTC
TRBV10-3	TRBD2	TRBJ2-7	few	CATGRAGGNYEQYF	TGTGCCACCGGTCGGGCGGGAGGGAACTACGAGCAGTACTTC
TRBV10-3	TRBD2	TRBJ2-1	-	CAISALAGEGEQFF	TGTGCCATCAGTGCACTAGCGGGAGAGGGGGAGCAGTTCTTC
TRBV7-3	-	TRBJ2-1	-	CASSLYAGDYEQFF	TGTGCCAGCAGCTTATATGCAGGAGACTATGAGCAGTTCTTC
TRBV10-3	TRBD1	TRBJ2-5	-	CAISGRQTGGDETQYF	TGTGCCATCAGTGGTCGACAAACAGGGGGCGACGAGACCCAGTACTTC
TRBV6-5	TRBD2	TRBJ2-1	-	CASSYSMDGTSGGHYNEQFF	TGTGCCAGCAGTTACTCGATGGATGGGACTAGCGGGGGGCACTACAATGAGCAGTTCTTC
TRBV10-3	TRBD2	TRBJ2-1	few	CAINGGSSYNEQFF	TGTGCCATCAACGGGGGGAGCTCCTACAATGAGCAGTTCTTC
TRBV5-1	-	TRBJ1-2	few	CASSWERRYGYTF	TGCGCCAGCAGCTGGGAGCGGAGGTATGGCTACACCTTC
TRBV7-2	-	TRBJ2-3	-	CASSLVQLSTDTQYF	TGTGCCAGCAGCTTAGTACAACTTAGCACAGATACGCAGTATTTT
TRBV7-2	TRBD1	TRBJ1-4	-	CASSSSGGGHEKLFF	TGTGCCAGCAGCTCATCAGGGGGCGGGCACGAAAAACTGTTTTTT
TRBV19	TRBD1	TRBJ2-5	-	CASSGTAEKETQYF	TGTGCCAGTAGCGGGACAGCCGAAAAAGAGACCCAGTACTTC
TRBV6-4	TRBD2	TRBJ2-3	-	CASSDSPSGTYTQYF	TGTGCCAGCAGTGACTCGCCTAGCGGGACCTATACGCAGTATTTT
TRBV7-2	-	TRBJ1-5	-	CASSLGSGAVQPQHF	TGTGCCAGCAGCTTAGGGTCGGGGGCGGTTCAGCCCCAGCATTTT
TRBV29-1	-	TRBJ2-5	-	CSVDWGAEQYF	TGCAGCGTTGATTGGGGGGCAGAGCAGTACTTC
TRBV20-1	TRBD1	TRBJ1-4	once	CSAIRAGTGNEKLFF	TGCAGTGCTATCAGGGCCGGGACAGGGAACGAAAAACTGTTTTTT